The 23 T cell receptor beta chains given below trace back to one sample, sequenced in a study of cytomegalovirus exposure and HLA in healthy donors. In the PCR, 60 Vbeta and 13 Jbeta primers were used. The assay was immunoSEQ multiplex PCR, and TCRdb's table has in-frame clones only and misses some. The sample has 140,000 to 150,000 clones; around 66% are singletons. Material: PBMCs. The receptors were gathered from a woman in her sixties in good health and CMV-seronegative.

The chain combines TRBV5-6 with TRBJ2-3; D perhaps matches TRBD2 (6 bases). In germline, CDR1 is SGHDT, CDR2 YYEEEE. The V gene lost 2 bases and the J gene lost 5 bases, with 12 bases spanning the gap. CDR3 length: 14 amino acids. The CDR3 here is CASSFVGSGDTQYF. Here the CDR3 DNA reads TGTGCCAGCAGCTTCGTCGGTAGCGGAGATACGCAGTATTTT.

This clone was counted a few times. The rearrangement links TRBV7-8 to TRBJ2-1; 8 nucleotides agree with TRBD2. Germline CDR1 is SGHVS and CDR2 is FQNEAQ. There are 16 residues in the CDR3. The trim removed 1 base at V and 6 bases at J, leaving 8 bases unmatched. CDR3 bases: TGTGCCAGCAGCTTAGGGGGCGGGACTAGGGGCAATGAGCAGTTCTTC. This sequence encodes CASSLGGGTRGNEQFF.

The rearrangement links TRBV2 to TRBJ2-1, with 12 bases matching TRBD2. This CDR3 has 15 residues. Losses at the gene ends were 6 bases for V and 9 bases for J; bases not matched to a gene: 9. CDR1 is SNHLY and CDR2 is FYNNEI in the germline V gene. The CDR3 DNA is TGTGCCAGCAGGAGACTAGCGGGAGAGTATGGTGAGCAGTTCTTC. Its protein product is CASRRLAGEYGEQFF.

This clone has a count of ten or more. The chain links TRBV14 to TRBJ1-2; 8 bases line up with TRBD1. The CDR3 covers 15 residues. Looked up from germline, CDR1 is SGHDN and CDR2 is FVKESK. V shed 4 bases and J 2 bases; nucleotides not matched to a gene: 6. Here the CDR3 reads CASSRGQGRNYGYTF. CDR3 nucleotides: TGTGCCAGCAGCCGAGGACAGGGAAGGAACTATGGCTACACCTTC. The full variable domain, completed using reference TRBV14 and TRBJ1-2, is EAGVTQFPSHSVIEKGQTVTLRCDPISGHDNLYWYRRVMGKEIKFLLHFVKESKQDESGMPNNRFLAERTGGTYSTLKVQPAELEDSGVYFCASSRGQGRNYGYTFGSGTRLTVV.

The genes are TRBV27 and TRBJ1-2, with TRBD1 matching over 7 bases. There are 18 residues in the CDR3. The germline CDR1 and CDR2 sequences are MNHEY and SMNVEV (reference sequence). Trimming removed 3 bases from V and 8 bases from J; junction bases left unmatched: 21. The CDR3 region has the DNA TGTGCCAGCAGTTTGAGGGCTGGCAGGGGCAGGGGGGTCTGGGGCTACACCTTC. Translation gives CASSLRAGRGRGVWGYTF.

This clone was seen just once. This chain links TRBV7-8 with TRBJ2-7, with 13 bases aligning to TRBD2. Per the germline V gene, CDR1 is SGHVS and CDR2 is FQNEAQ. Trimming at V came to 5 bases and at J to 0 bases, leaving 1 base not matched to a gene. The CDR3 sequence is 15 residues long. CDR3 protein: CASSRTSGSSYEQYF. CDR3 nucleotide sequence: TGTGCCAGCAGCCGGACTAGCGGGAGCTCCTACGAGCAGTACTTC. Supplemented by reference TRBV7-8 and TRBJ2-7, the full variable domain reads GAGVSQSPRYKVAKRGQDVALRCDPISGHVSLFWYQQALGQGPEFLTYFQNEAQLDKSGLPSDRFFAERPEGSVSTLKIQRTQQEDSAVYLCASSRTSGSSYEQYFGPGTRLTVT.

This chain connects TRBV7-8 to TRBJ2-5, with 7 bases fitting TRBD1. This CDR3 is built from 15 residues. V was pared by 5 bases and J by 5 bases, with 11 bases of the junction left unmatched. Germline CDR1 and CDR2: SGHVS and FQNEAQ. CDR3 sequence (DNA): TGTGCCAGCAGCCCTGGACAGGTGGGGCGGGAGACCCAGTACTTC. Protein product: CASSPGQVGRETQYF.

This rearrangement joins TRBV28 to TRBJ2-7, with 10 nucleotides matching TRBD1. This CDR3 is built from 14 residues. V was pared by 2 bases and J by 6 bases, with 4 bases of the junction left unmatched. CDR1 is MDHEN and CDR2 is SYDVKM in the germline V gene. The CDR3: CASSLGGQGFEQYF. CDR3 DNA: TGTGCCAGCAGTTTAGGGGGACAGGGGTTCGAGCAGTACTTC.

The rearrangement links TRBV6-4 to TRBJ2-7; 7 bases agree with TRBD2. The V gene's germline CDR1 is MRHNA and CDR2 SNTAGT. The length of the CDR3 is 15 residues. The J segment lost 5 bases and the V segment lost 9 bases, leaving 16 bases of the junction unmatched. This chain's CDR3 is CASCWGGNRSHEQYF. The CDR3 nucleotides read TGTGCCAGTTGCTGGGGGGGGAACAGGTCCCACGAGCAGTACTTC.

CDR3 region: CASSEPVVVLNGYTF. Here the CDR3 DNA reads TGTGCCAGCAGCGAGCCCGTGGTGGTATTGAATGGCTACACCTTC. The chain joins TRBV7-2 to TRBJ1-2; D remains unclear. Trimming left V 5 bases short and J 6 bases short, with 19 bases between. The CDR3 totals 15 residues. Germline loops: CDR1 SGHTA, CDR2 FQGNSA.

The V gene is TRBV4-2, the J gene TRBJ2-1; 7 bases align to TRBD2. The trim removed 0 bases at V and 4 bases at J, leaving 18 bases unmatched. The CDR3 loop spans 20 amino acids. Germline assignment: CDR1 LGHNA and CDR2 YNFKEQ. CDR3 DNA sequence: TGTGCCAGCAGCCAAGATCTTAATGCCTTGGGACTAACAAAGTACAATGAGCAGTTCTTC. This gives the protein CASSQDLNALGLTKYNEQFF.

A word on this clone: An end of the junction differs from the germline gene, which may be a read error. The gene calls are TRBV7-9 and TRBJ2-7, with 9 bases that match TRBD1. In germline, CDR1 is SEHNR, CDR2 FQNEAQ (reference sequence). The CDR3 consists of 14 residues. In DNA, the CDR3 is TGTTCCAGCAGCTTAGGGACAGGGACCTACGAGCAGTACTTC. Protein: CSSSLGTGTYEQYF.

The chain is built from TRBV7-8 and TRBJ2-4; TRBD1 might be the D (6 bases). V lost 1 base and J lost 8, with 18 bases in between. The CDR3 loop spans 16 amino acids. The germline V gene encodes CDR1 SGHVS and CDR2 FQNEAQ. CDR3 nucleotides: TGTGCCAGCAGCTTAGTACACACTCAGGGGAGAGACATTCAGTACTTC. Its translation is CASSLVHTQGRDIQYF.

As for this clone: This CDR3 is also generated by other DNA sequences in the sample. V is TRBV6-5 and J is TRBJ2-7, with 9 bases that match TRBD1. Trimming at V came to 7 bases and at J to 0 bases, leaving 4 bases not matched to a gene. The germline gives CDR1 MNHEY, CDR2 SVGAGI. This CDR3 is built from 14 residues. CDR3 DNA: TGTGCCAGCACTGGGACAGGGAGCTCCTACGAGCAGTACTTC. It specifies CASTGTGSSYEQYF.

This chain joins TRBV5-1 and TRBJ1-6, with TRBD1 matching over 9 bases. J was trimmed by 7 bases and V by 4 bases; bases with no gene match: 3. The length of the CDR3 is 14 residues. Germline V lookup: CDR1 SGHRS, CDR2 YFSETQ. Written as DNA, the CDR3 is TGCGCCAGCAGCCCCGGGACAGGGAATTCACCCCTCCACTTT. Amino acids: CASSPGTGNSPLHF.

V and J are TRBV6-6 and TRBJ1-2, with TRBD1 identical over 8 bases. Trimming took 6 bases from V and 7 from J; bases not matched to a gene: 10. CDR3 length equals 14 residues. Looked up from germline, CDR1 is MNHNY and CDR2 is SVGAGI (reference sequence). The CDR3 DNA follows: TGTGCCAGCAGCCCCTCGACAGGGGCTTCTGGCTACACCTTC. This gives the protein CASSPSTGASGYTF.

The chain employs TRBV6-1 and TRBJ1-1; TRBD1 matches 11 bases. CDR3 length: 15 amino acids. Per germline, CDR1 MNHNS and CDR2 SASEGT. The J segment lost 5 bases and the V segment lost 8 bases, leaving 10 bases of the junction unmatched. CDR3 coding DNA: TGTGCCAGCCTTACCACCGGGACAGGGGGGACTGAAGCTTTCTTT. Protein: CASLTTGTGGTEAFF.

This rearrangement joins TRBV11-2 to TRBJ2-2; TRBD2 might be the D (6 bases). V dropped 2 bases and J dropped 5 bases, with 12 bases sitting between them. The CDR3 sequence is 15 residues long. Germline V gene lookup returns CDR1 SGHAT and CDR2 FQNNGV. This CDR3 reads CASSLRGAGTGELFF. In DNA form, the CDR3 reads TGTGCCAGCAGCTTAAGAGGGGCGGGGACCGGGGAGCTGTTTTTT.

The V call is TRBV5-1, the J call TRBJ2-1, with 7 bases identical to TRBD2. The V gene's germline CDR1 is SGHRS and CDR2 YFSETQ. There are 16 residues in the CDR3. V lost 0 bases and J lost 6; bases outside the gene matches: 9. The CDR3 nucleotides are TGCGCCAGCAGCTTGGGAGCTAGCGGAAGTGCCAATGAGCAGTTCTTC. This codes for CASSLGASGSANEQFF.

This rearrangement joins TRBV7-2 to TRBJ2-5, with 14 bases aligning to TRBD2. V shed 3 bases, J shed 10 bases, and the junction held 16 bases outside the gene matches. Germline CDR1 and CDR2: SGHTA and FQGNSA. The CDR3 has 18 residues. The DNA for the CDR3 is TGTGCCAGCAGCTTCGAGGGGGTAGTAGGGACTAGCGGGAGCGACCAGTACTTC. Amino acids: CASSFEGVVGTSGSDQYF.

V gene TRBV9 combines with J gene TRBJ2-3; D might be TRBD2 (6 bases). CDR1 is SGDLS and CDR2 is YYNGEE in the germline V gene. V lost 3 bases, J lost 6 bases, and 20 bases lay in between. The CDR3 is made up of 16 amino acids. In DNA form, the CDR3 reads TGTGCCAGCAGCGCCTCCCTGTGGGGCGGGGAGGATACGCAGTATTTT. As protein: CASSASLWGGEDTQYF.

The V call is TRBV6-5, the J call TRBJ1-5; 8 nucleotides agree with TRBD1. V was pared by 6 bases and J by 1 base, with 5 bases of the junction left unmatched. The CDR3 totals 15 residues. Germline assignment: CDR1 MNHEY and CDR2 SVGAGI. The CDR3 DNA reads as TGTGCCAGCAGCCAGGACAGGGCCAGCAATCAGCCCCAGCATTTT. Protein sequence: CASSQDRASNQPQHF.

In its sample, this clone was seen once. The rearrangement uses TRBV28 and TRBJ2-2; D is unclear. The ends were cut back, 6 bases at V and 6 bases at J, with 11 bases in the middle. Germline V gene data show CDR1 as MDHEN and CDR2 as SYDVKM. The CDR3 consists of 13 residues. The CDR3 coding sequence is TGTGCCAGCAGACCAACGGTTCCCGGGGAGCTGTTTTTT. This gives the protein CASRPTVPGELFF.